These T cell receptor beta chains were read from a single sample in a study of technical replicates of blood from several donors. Profiled with immunoSEQ multiplex PCR; TCRdb holds only in-frame clones, not every one. The sample has around 50,000 clones; roughly nine tenths are singletons. The sequencing sample was made of PBMCs. These receptors all come from a human donor in good health. Some clones in this sample may be carry-over from other donors' samples. Both conserved end residues are part of each CDR3.

>TRBJ1-1|TRBV19
CASSMGTAYTEAFF
>TRBJ2-2|TRBV5-4
CASSKGLAETGELFF
>TRBJ2-3|TRBV29-1
CSVGQGTDTQYF
>TRBJ1-1|TRBV2
CATILQTGDTEAFF
>TRBJ1-5|TRBV6-5
CASSYSGSRQPQHF
>TRBJ2-4|TRBV29-1
CSGRQGNIQYF
>TRBJ2-7|TRBV18
CASSFRAGANYEQYF
>TRBJ2-7|TRBV10-3
CATQGASGSPEQYF
>TRBJ2-5|TRBV6-6
CASIRGVGETQYF
>TRBJ1-2|TRBV2
CASTLENYGYTF
>TRBJ1-5|TRBV6-1
CASRGGGAWGEPQHF
>TRBJ2-1|TRBV27
CASSLSLLGPHEQFF
>TRBJ1-2|TRBV7-9
CASSQSNYGYTF
>TRBJ2-5|TRBV29-1
CSVLEREPQETQYF
>TRBJ2-5|TRBV7-2
CASSPREAGGETQYF
>TRBJ2-3|TRBV6-4
CASSPESGGSSDTQYF
>TRBJ1-1|TRBV12-5
CASGLPYGVNTEAFF
>TRBJ2-6|TRBV6-1
CASTGGAWGANVLTF
>TRBJ2-3|TRBV5-1
CASSSVAGGLTDTQYF
>TRBJ1-3|TRBV27
CASSFRQGAGNTIYF
>TRBJ1-6|TRBV7-9
CASSNGDSPLHF
>TRBJ2-1|TRBV4-2
CASSREGTEQFF
>TRBJ1-2|TRBV7-2
CASSLGGRRGYTF
>TRBJ1-1|TRBV10-3
CAIRGGTEAFF
>TRBJ2-3|TRBV11-2
CASSLDVRRHTQYF
>TRBJ2-7|TRBV11-3
CASSAGGPGTGLYF
>TRBJ2-1|TRBV7-2
CASSFDRGVYNEQFF